Given below is one TCR beta chain in context. Its antigen remains unidentified. This sample is drawn from a study of cytomegalovirus exposure and HLA in healthy donors. Study-level background: Among the 350 to 400 donors who were genotyped, about 86% fell in the genetic ancestry cluster that is associated with self-reported Caucasian donors.

Study results and limitations: Later, an analysis found that common viral pathogens appeared to be linked with several of the most significant clusters.

PCR employed 60 Vbeta and 13 Jbeta primers. TCRdb's copy holds only in-frame clones and misses some; the assay was immunoSEQ multiplex PCR. Counted here are fewer than 200,000 clones, roughly 8.7% occurring once; the ten biggest clones make up roughly 1.3%. The V end was cut by 4 bases, the J end by 6 bases, with 16 bases between. The CDR3 is made up of 14 amino acids. Germline values: CDR1 MGHRA, CDR2 YSYEKL. Input material: PBMCs. This sequence joins TRBV4-1 and TRBJ2-7; D unresolved. The clonotype comes from a young woman in good health and CMV-seropositive. The CDR3 coding sequence is TGCGCCAGCAGCCCGAAACGAGAGGCCGGCGAGCAGTACTTC. Translating gives CASSPKREAGEQYF.